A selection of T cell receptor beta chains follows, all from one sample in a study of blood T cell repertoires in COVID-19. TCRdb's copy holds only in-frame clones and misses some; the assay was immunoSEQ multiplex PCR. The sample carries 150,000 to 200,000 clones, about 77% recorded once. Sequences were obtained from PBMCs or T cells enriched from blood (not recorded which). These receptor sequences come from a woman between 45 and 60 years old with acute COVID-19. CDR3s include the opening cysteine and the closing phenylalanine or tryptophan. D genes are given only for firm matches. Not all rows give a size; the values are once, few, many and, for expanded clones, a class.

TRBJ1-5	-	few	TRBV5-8	TGTGCCAGCAGCTTCCAGACAGGCCAGCCCCAGCATTTT	CASSFQTGQPQHF
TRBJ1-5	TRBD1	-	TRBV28	TGTGCCAGCAACCGGGACAGGGTTCAGCCCCAGCATTTT	CASNRDRVQPQHF
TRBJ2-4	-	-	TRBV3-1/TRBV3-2	TGTGCCAGCAGACGAACGACAGGAAACATTCAGTACTTC	CASRRTTGNIQYF
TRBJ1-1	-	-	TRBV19	TGTGCCAGTAGGGGCCAGGGTTTCACTGAAGCTTTCTTT	CASRGQGFTEAFF
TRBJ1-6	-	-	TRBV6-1	TGTGCCAGCCGTCAACCCGACATCTATTCACCCCTCCACTTT	CASRQPDIYSPLHF
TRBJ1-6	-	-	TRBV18	TGTGCCAGCTCACCGGTTCAGGGAGGTGGAAATTCACCCCTCCACTTT	CASSPVQGGGNSPLHF
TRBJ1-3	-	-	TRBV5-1	TGCGCCAGCAGCTTCACGACGGTGGGCAGTCCTGGAAACACCATATATTTT	CASSFTTVGSPGNTIYF
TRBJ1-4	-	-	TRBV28	TGTGCCAGCAGGCAGGCTGTTGATAATGAAAAACTGTTTTTT	CASRQAVDNEKLFF
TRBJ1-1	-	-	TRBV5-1	TGCGCCAGCAGCTTGGGTTGGGAGGATCAAGCTTTCTTT	CASSLGWEDQAFF
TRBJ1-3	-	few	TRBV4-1	TGCGCCAGCAGCCCCTACGCACCCTCTGGAAACACCATATATTTT	CASSPYAPSGNTIYF
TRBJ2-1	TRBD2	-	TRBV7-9	TGTGCCAGCAGCCCGGGGGATAGCGGGTTTAGCTCCTACAATGAGCAGTTCTTC	CASSPGDSGFSSYNEQFF
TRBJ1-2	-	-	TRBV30	TGTGCCTGGAGTGTATCAGGGGACTATGGCTACACCTTC	CAWSVSGDYGYTF
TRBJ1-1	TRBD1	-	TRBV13	TGTGCCAGCAGCCCCCCCTACAGGGGCACTGAAGCTTTCTTT	CASSPPYRGTEAFF
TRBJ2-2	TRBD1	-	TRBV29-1	TGCAGCGTTCTGAACAGGGGGAACACCGGGGAGCTGTTTTTT	CSVLNRGNTGELFF
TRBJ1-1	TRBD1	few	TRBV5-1	TGCGCCAGCAGGGATGACAGGGGGCAAGGGAGGGTTGAAGCTTTCTTT	CASRDDRGQGRVEAFF
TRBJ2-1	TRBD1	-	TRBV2	TGTGCCAGCAGCGAAACCACAGGGGGCTCCTACAATGAGCAGTTCTTC	CASSETTGGSYNEQFF
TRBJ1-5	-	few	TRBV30	TGTGCCTGGAGTTTGGGGGGGATTGGAAATAGTCAGCCCCAGCATTTT	CAWSLGGIGNSQPQHF
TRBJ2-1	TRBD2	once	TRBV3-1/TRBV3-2	TGTGCCAGCAGCCCCGGGGGGGGTATCAATGAGCAGTTCTTC	CASSPGGGINEQFF
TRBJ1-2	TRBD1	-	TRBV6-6	TGTGCCAGCGGGACAGGGAATGGGGGCTACACCTTC	CASGTGNGGYTF
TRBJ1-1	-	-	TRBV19	TGTGCCAGTAGCAAACAGACAGGCGAAATTATGAACACTGAAGCTTTCTTT	CASSKQTGEIMNTEAFF
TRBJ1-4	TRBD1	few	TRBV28	TGTGCCAGCAGTTTACAGGGGGCGACTAATGAAAAACTGTTTTTT	CASSLQGATNEKLFF
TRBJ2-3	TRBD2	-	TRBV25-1	TGTGCCAGCAGGAGGGGGACTAGCGGGGCGGCCGTGAATACGCAGTATTTT	CASRRGTSGAAVNTQYF
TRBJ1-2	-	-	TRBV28	TGTGCCAGCAGTAAACAACAGGGTCTGGGCGGTTATGGCTACACCTTC	CASSKQQGLGGYGYTF
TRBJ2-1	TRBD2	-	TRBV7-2	TGTGCCAGCAGCCCCCATGGGTTAGCGGGGGGGAAGGGCAATGAGCAGTTCTTC	CASSPHGLAGGKGNEQFF
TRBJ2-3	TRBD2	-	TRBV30	TGTGCCTGGAGTCGGCGGGAGACAGATACGCAGTATTTT	CAWSRRETDTQYF
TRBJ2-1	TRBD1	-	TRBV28	TGTGCCAGCAGCACCTCGGGACAGGGGTACAATGAGCAGTTCTTC	CASSTSGQGYNEQFF
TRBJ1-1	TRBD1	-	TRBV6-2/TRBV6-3	TGTGCCAGCAGTTATACAGGGGCCAAAATGAACACTGAAGCTTTCTTT	CASSYTGAKMNTEAFF
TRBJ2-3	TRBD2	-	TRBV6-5	TGTGCCAGCTCCCTAGCGGGGGGGATTAAAGATACGCAGTATTTT	CASSLAGGIKDTQYF
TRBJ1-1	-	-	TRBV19	TGTGCCAGTAGTATTGGCAGGGAAACTGAAGCTTTCTTT	CASSIGRETEAFF
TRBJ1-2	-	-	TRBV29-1	TGCAGCGTTGTGGCAGGGGCGACTTATAACTATGGCTACACCTTC	CSVVAGATYNYGYTF
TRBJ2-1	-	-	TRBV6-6	TGTGCCAGCAGTCGACCATCCTCGGGAGATATAAAGAATGAGCAGTTCTTC	CASSRPSSGDIKNEQFF
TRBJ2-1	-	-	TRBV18	TGTGCCAGCTCACCCCCTAACAATGAGCAGTTCTTC	CASSPPNNEQFF
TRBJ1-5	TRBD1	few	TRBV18	TGTGCCAGCTCACCGGGACAGGGAACGCAGCCCCAGCATTTT	CASSPGQGTQPQHF
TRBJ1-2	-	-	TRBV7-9	TGTGCCAGCAGCTTAAAGGGGGACGACATTGATGGCTACACCTTC	CASSLKGDDIDGYTF
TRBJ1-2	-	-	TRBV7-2	TGTGCCAGCAGCCCGGGGGAGGGCTATGGCTACACCTTC	CASSPGEGYGYTF
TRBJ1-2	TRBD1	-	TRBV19	TGTGCCAGCGCTCGGGGACAGGGTCATGGCTACACCTTC	CASARGQGHGYTF
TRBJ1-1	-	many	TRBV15	TGTGCCACCAGCAGAGATTGGAGGGGCACTGAAGCTTTCTTT	CATSRDWRGTEAFF
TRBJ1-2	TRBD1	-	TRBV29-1	TGCAGCGTCGCAGGGGGCGGGGACTATGGCTACACCTTC	CSVAGGGDYGYTF